This TCR beta chain is from a study of CD8+ T cells in alopecia areata. For the study at large: Tofacitinib administration to treated patients was oral, at 5 to 10 mg twice daily. Severity scores in treated patients reflected the percentage of scalp affected.

The treatment denotes: oral pan-JAK inhibitor, 5-10 mg twice daily. Individuals with alopecia areata gave both lesional scalp punch biopsies and peripheral blood for collection. The V gene's germline CDR1 is MNHEY and CDR2 SMNVEV (reference sequence). The CDR3 length is 14 residues. The ends were cut back, 6 bases at V and 1 base at J, with 12 bases in the middle. This clone was detected only a few times. RNA extraction and reverse transcription yielded cDNA as sequencing template. Repertoires were generated with immunoSEQ multiplex PCR, while TCRdb's copy carries only in-frame clones and drops some. The sample records about 180,000 clones, approximately 50% being singletons.

The sequenced sample was CD8+ T cells sorted from blood, obtained around week 54, from a patient treated with tofacitinib. The chain uses TRBV27 and TRBJ2-5; D remains ambiguous. This clonotype was sampled from a human donor with alopecia areata. The CDR3 DNA reads as TGTGCCAGCAGCCTCGGACGCCGCCAAGAGACCCAGTACTTC. Protein sequence: CASSLGRRQETQYF.